The table lists the clone carrying this T cell receptor (beta chain) with a few counts. Original analysis: Estimation of nucleated cell counts relied on the amplification of reference gene primers. Sequencing was performed with immunoSEQ multiplex PCR; in TCRdb, only in-frame clones are kept and a portion is missing. The V and J calls and the clone size are those of that table, but D and trimming were determined from the DNA. The data show 64,000 or so clones, 75% to 85% seen once. This specimen belongs to a study of blood T cell repertoires in COVID-19. Background on the study: Samples representing acute and convalescent COVID-19 were sourced from the United States, Italy and Spain. The cDNA or gDNA used as material had been derived from T cells, B-cell-depleted T cells, or PBMCs.

V lost 6 bases to trimming and J lost 4 bases; unmatched junction nucleotides: 2. The CDR3 extends over 13 amino acids. Looked up from germline, CDR1 is MDHEN and CDR2 is SYDVKM. Input material: peripheral blood. The sequence derives from a human donor in a cohort sampled during active COVID-19. The chain links TRBV28 to TRBJ2-3; 9 positions match TRBD2. The CDR3 region has the DNA TGTGCCAGCAGCTTAGCGGGAGCAGATACGCAGTATTTT. It specifies CASSLAGADTQYF. Using reference TRBV28 and TRBJ2-3 for the parts outside the CDR3, the full variable domain is DVKVTQSSRYLVKRTGEKVFLECVQDMDHENMFWYRQDPGLGLRLIYFSYDVKMKEKGDIPEGYSVSREKKERFSLILESASTNQTSMYLCASSLAGADTQYFGPGTRLTVL.